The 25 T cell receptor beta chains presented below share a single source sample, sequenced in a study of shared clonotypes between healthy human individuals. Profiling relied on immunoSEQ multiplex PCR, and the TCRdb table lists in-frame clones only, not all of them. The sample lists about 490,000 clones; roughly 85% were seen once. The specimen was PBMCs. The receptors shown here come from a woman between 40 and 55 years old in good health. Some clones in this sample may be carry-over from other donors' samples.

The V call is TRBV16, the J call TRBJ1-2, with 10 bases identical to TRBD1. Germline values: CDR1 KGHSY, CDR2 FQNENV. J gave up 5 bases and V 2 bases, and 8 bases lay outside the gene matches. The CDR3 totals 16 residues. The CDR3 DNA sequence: TGTGCCAGCAGCCAAGACCTGGGACAGGGGAAATATGGCTACACCTTC. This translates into CASSQDLGQGKYGYTF.

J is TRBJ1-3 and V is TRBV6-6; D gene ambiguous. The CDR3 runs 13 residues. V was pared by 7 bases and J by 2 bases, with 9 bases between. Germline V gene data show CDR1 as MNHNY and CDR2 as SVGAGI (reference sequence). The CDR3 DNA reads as TGTGCCAGCACCACCTGGCCTGGAAACACCATATATTTT. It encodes CASTTWPGNTIYF.

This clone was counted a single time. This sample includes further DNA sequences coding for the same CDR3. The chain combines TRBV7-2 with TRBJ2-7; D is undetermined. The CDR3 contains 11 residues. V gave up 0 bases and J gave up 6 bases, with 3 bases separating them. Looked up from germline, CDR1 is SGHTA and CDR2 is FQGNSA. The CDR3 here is CASSLALEQYF. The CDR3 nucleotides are TGTGCCAGCAGCTTAGCCCTCGAGCAGTACTTC.

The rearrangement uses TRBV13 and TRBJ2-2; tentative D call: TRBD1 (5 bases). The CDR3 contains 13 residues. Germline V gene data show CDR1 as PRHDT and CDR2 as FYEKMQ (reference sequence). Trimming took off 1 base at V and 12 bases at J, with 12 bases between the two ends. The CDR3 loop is CASSLAGRAKLFF. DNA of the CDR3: TGTGCCAGCAGCTTAGCGGGCAGGGCGAAGCTGTTTTTT. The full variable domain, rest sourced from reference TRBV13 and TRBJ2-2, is AAGVIQSPRHLIKEKRETATLKCYPIPRHDTVYWYQQGPGQDPQFLISFYEKMQSDKGSIPDRFSAQQFSDYHSELNMSSLELGDSALYFCASSLAGRAKLFFGEGSRLTVL.

CDR3 loop: CASSLARGPTEEYF. CDR3 sequence (DNA): TGTGCCAGCAGCTTAGCCCGGGGGCCGACAGAGGAGTACTTC. The chain uses TRBV11-2 and TRBJ2-7; D may match TRBD1 or TRBD2 (6 bases each). Trimming took 1 base from V and 11 from J, leaving 18 bases between them. The CDR3 has 14 residues. CDR1 is SGHAT and CDR2 is FQNNGV in the germline V gene.

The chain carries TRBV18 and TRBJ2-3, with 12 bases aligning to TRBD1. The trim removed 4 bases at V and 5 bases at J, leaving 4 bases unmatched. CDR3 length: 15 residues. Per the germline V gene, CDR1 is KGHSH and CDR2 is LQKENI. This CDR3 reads CASSRDRGQGDTQYF. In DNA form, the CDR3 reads TGTGCCAGCTCACGGGACAGGGGGCAAGGAGATACGCAGTATTTT. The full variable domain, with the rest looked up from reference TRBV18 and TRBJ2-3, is NAGVMQNPRHLVRRRGQEARLRCSPMKGHSHVYWYRQLPEEGLKFMVYLQKENIIDESGMPKERFSAEFPKEGPSILRIQQVVRGDSAAYFCASSRDRGQGDTQYFGPGTRLTVL.

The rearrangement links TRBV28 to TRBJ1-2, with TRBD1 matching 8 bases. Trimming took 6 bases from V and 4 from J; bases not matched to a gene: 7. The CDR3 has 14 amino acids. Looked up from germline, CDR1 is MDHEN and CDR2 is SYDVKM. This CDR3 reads CASSLDRVVYGYTF. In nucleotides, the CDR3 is TGTGCCAGCAGCCTGGACAGGGTGGTCTATGGCTACACCTTC.

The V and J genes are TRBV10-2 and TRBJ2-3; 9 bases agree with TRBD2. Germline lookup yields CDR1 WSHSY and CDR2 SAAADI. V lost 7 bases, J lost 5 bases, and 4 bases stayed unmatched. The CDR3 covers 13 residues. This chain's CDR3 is CASTIAGEDTQYF. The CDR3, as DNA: TGCGCCAGCACCATAGCGGGAGAAGATACGCAGTATTTT.

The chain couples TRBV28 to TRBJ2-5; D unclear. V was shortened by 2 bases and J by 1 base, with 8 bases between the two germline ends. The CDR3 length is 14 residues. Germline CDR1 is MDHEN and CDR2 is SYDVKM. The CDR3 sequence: CASSLTPGQETQYF. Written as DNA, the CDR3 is TGTGCCAGCAGTTTAACCCCCGGCCAAGAGACCCAGTACTTC.

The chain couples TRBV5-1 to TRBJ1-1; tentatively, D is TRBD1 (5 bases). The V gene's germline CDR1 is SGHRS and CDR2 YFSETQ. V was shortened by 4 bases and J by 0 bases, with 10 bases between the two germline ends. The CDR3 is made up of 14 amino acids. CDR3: CASSAQAMNTEAFF. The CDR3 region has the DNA TGCGCCAGCAGCGCACAGGCCATGAACACTGAAGCTTTCTTT.

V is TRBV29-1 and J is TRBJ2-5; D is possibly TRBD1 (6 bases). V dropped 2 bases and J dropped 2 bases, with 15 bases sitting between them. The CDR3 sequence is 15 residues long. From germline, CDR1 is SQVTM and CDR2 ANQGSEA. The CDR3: CSVEFMTGRQETQYF. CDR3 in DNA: TGCAGCGTTGAATTCATGACAGGACGACAAGAGACCCAGTACTTC.

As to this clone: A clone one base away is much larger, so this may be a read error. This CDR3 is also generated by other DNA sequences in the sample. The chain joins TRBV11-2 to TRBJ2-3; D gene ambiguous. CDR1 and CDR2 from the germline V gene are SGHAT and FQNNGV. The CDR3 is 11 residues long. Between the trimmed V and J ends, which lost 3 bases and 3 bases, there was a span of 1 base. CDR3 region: CASSLTDTQYF. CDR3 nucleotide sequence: TGTGCCAGCAGCTTGACAGATACGCAGTATTTT. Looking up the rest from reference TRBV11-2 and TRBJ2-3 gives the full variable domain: EAGVAQSPRYKIIEKRQSVAFWCNPISGHATLYWYQQILGQGPKLLIQFQNNGVVDDSQLPKDRFSAERLKGVDSTLKIQPAKLEDSAVYLCASSLTDTQYFGPGTRLTVL.

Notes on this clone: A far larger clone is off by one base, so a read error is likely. CDR3 residues: CASSSAIETQYF. CDR3 coding DNA: TGTGCCAGCAGCTCAGCGATCGAGACCCAGTACTTC. This chain connects TRBV7-2 to TRBJ2-5, with no clear D. Trimming took 4 bases from V and 5 from J, leaving 8 bases between them. The germline V gene encodes CDR1 SGHTA and CDR2 FQGNSA. The CDR3 totals 12 residues.

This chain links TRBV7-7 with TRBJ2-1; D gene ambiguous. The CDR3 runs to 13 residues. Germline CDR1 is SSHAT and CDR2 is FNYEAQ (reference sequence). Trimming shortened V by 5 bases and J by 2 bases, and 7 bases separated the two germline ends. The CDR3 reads CASSADTYNEQFF. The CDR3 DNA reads TGTGCCAGCAGCGCCGATACCTACAATGAGCAGTTCTTC.

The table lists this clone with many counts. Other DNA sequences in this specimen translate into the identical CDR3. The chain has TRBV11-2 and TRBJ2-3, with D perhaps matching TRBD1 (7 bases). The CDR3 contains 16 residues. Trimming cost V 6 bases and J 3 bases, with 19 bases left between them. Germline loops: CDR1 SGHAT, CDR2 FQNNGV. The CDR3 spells CASSLRGVVLTDTQYF. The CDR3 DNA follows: TGTGCCAGCAGTCTCAGGGGGGTGGTTTTAACAGATACGCAGTATTTT.

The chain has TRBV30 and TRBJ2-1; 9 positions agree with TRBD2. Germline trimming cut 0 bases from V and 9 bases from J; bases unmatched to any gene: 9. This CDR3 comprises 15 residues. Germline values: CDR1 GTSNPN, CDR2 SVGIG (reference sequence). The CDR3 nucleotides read TGTGCCTGGAGTGTAGTTGCGGGAGGGCACGGTGAGCAGTTCTTC. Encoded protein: CAWSVVAGGHGEQFF.

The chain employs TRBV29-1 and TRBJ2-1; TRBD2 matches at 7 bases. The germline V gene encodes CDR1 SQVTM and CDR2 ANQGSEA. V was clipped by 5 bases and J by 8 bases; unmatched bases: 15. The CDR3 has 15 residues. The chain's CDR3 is CSVCPWRERYDEQFF. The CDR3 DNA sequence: TGCAGCGTTTGTCCCTGGCGGGAGAGGTACGATGAGCAGTTCTTC.

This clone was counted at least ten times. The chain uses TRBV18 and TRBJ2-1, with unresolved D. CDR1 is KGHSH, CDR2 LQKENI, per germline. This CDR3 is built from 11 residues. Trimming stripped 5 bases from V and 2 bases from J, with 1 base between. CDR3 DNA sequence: TGTGCCAGCTCAACCTACAATGAGCAGTTCTTC. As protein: CASSTYNEQFF.

The CDR3 spells CALSRVTGNSPLHF. CDR3 coding DNA: TGTGCCCTAAGCAGGGTGACGGGGAATTCACCCCTCCACTTT. The rearrangement links TRBV30 to TRBJ1-6, with a possible D match to TRBD1 (5 bases). The CDR3 spans 14 residues. Germline V gives CDR1 GTSNPN, CDR2 SVGIG (reference sequence). V lost 8 bases to trimming and J lost 7 bases, with 18 bases between them.

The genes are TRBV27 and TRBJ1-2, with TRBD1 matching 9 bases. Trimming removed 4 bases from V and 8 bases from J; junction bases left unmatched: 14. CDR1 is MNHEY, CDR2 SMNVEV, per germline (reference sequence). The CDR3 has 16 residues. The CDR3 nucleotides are TGTGCCAGCAGTTCGTACCGGGACAGGGATTCTCGCGGCTACACCTTC. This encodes CASSSYRDRDSRGYTF.

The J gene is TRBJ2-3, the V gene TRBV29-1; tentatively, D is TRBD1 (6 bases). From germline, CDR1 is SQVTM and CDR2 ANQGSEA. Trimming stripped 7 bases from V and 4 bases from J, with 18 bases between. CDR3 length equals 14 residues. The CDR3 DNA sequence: TGCAGCGCCGAGGGGGAAAGGGGCCCAGATACGCAGTATTTT. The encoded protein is CSAEGERGPDTQYF.

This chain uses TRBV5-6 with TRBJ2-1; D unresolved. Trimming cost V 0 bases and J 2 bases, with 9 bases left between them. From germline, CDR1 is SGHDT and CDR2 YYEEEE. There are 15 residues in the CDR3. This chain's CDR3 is CASSLGLLTYNEQFF. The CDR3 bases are TGTGCCAGCAGCTTGGGGCTCCTAACCTACAATGAGCAGTTCTTC.

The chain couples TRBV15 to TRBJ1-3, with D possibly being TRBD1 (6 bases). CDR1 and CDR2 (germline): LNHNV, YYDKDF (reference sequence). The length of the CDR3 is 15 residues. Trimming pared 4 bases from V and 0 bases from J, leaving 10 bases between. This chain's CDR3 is CATSTQQGSGNTIYF. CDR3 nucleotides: TGTGCCACCAGCACCCAACAGGGCTCTGGAAACACCATATATTTT. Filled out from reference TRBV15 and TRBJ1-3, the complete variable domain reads DAMVIQNPRYQVTQFGKPVTLSCSQTLNHNVMYWYQQKSSQAPKLLFHYYDKDFNNEADTPDNFQSRRPNTSFCFLDIRSPGLGDTAMYLCATSTQQGSGNTIYFGEGSWLTVV.

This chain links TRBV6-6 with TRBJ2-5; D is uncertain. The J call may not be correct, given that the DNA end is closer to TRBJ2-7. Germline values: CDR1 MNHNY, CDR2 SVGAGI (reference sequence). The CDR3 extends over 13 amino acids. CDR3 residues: CASSPPYLYEQYF. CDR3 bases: TGTGCCAGCAGCCCACCCTACCTCTACGAGCAGTACTTC.

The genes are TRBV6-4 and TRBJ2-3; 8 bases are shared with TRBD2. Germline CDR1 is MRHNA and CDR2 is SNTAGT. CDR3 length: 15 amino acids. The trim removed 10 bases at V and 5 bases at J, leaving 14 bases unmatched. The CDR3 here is CATLRTGGPRDTQYF. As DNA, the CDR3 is TGTGCCACCCTACGTACGGGAGGGCCTCGAGATACGCAGTATTTT.